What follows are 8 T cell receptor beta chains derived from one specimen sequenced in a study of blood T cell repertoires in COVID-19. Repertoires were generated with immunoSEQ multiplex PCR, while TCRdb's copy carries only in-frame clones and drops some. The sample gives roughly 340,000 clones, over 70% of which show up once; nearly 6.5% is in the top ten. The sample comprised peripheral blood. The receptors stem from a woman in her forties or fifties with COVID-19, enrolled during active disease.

The DNA of the CDR3 is TGCGCCAGCAGCCAGTCACAGACCTACGAGCAGTACTTC. Protein product: CASSQSQTYEQYF. This chain connects TRBV4-1 to TRBJ2-7; D is unresolved. The CDR3 runs 13 residues. Germline V gene lookup returns CDR1 MGHRA and CDR2 YSYEKL. V was clipped by 3 bases and J by 2 bases, with 8 bases between them.

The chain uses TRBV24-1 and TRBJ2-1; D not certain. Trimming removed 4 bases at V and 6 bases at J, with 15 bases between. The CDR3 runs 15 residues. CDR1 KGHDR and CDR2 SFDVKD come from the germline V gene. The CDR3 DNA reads TGTGCCACCAGTGACTCGACTCATGTTGGCAATGAGCAGTTCTTC. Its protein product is CATSDSTHVGNEQFF.

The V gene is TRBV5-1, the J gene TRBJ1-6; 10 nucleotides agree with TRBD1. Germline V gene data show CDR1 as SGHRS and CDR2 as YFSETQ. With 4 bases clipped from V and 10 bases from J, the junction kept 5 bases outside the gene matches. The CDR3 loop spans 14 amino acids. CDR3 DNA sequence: TGCGCCAGCAGCGACGGACAGGGGGGATCACCCCTCCACTTT. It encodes CASSDGQGGSPLHF.

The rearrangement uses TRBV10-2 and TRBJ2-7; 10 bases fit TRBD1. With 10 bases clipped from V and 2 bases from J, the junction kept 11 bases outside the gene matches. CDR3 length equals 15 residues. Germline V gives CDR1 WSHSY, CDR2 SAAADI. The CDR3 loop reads CATIFLDRGTYEQYF. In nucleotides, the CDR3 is TGCGCCACAATATTTTTGGACAGGGGGACCTACGAGCAGTACTTC.

The CDR3 nucleotides read TGTGCCAGCAGCCATGATGGGACAGCGAATTCACCCCTCCACTTT. This encodes CASSHDGTANSPLHF. This chain joins TRBV4-2 and TRBJ1-6; 7 bases fit TRBD1. V lost 3 bases, J lost 7 bases, and 6 bases stayed unmatched. Germline V gene data show CDR1 as LGHNA and CDR2 as YNFKEQ. The CDR3 is 15 residues long.

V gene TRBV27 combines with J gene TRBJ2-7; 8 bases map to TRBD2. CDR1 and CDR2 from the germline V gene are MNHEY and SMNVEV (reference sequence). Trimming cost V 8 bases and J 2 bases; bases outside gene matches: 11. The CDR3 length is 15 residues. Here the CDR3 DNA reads TGTGCCAGCCGTCGGGGGGGAGGGAACACCTACGAGCAGTACTTC. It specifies CASRRGGGNTYEQYF.

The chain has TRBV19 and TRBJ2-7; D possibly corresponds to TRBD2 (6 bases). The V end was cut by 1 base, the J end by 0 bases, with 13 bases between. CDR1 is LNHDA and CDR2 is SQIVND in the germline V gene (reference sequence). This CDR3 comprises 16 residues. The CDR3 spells CASSIVGTASSYEQYF. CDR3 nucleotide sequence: TGTGCCAGTAGTATAGTTGGGACTGCGAGCTCCTACGAGCAGTACTTC.

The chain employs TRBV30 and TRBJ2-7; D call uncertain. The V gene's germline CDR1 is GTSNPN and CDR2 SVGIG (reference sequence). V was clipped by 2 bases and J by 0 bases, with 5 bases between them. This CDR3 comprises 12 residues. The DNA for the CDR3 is TGTGCCTGGAGTCCTAACTCCTACGAGCAGTACTTC. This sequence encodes CAWSPNSYEQYF.